This T cell receptor (beta chain) was documented in a study of beta chain features in type 1 diabetes. The study reverse transcribed the entire isolated RNA, so it sequenced expressed TCRB transcripts. Sequenced by immunoSEQ multiplex PCR; TCRdb stores in-frame clones only, minus some. The sample includes a few hundred thousand clones, roughly 12% seen only once; the top ten take about 0.01%. This clone was counted a few times. Its specificity is unknown. The CDR3 extends over 15 amino acids. V was trimmed by 10 bases and J by 0 bases, leaving 18 bases between them. CDR1 MGHDK and CDR2 SYGVNS come from the germline V gene. Whole-study findings and limits: Patients with Type 1 diabetes showed moderately but significantly shorter TCRB CDR3s in all four CD4+ subsets. There were fewer insertions and more deletions at the VDJ junctions of type 1 diabetes patients.

The sequenced sample consisted of naive CD4+ T cells from blood. This rearrangement joins TRBV25-1 to TRBJ1-2; tentatively, D is TRBD1 (5 bases). This TCR came from a woman under 30 with type 1 diabetes. This chain's CDR3 is CATSNLGLSNYGYTF. The CDR3 DNA reads as TGTGCCACCTCTAACCTGGGACTATCTAACTATGGCTACACCTTC.